This T cell receptor (beta chain) derives from a study of shared clonotypes between healthy human individuals. Study summary: The cohort comprised a couple of women and a few men. Their ages spanned 18 to 49 years. Plates per donor: three CD4 naive, three CD4 memory, two CD8 naive, one CD8 memory.

Selected positively for CCR7 and CD45RO-negative, naive CD8 cells excluded terminally differentiated effector memory CD45RA+ cells. A remark on this clone: As yet, its antigen is unknown.

Per germline, CDR1 LGHNA and CDR2 YSLEER. This CDR3 comprises 14 residues. Trimming removed 4 bases at V and 1 base at J, with 10 bases between. Each subset's genomic DNA was split evenly across several immunoSEQ plates. TCRdb's copy holds only in-frame clones and misses some; the assay was immunoSEQ multiplex PCR. Of more than 2 million clones in the sample, over 85% were seen once. The study, taken as a whole, reports: Only blood samples were collected, and tissue repertoires likely differ.

J is TRBJ1-2 and V is TRBV4-3, with D possibly being TRBD1 (6 bases). The sequenced sample was naive CD8+ T cells from PBMCs. This clonotype was obtained from a man aged 18-30 years in good health. Some clones in this sample may be carry-over from other donors' samples. Written as DNA, the CDR3 is TGCGCCAGCAGCCCCCGAGGGGGTAACTATGGCTACACCTTC. Its protein is CASSPRGGNYGYTF.